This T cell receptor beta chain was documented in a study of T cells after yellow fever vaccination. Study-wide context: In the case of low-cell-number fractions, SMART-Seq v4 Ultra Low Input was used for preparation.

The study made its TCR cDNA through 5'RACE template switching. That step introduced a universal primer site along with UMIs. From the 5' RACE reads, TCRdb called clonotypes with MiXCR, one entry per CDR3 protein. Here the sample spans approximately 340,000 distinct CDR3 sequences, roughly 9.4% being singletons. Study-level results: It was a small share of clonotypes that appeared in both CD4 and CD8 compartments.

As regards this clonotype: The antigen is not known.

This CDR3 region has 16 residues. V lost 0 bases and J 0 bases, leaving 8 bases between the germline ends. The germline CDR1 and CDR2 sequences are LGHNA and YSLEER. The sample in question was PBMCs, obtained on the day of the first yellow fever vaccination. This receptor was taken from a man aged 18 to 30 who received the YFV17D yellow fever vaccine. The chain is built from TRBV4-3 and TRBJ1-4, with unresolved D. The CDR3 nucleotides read TGCGCCAGCAGCCAAGATCGGGCCGCAACTAATGAAAAACTGTTTTTT. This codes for CASSQDRAATNEKLFF.